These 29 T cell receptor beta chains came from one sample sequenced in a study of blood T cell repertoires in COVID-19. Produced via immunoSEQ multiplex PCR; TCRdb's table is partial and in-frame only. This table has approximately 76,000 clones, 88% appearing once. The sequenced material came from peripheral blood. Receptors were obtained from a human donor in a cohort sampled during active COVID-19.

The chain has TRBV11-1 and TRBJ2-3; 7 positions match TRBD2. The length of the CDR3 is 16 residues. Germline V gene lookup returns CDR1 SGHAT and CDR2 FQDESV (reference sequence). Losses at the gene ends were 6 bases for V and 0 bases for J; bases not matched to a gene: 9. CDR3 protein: CASRSVSGLSTDTQYF. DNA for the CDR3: TGTGCCAGCAGATCCGTTAGCGGGCTAAGCACAGATACGCAGTATTTT.

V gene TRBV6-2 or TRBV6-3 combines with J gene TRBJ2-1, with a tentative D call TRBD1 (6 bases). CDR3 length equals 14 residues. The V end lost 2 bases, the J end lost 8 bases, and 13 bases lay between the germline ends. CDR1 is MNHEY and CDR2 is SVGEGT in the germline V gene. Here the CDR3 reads CASSYIQGGDEQFF. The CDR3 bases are TGTGCCAGCAGTTACATACAGGGCGGCGATGAGCAGTTCTTC.

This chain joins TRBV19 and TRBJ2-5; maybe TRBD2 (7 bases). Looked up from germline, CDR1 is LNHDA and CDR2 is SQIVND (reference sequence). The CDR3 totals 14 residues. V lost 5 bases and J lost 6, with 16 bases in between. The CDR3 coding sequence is TGTGCCAGTAGTCCAACAGGGAGGGAAAAGACCCAGTACTTC. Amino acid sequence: CASSPTGREKTQYF.

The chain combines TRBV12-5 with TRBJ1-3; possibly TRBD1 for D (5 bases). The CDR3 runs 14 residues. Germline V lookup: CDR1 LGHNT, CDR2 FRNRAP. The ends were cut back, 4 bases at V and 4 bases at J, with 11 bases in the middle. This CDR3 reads CASGSSGGGNTIYF. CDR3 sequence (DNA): TGTGCTAGTGGTTCATCCGGGGGGGGAAACACCATATATTTT.

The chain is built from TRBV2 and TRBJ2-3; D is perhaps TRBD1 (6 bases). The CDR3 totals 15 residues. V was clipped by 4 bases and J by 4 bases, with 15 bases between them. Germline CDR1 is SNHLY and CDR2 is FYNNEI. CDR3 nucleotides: TGTGCCAGCAGTGGAAGACAGGCTGCCGCAGATACGCAGTATTTT. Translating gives CASSGRQAAADTQYF.

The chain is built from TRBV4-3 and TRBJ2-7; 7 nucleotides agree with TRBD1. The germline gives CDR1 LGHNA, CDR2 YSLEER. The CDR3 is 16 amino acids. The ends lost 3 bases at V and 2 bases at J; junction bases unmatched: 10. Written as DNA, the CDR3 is TGCGCCAGCAGCCAGGAACAAGACAGGGCCCCCTACGAGCAGTACTTC. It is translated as CASSQEQDRAPYEQYF.

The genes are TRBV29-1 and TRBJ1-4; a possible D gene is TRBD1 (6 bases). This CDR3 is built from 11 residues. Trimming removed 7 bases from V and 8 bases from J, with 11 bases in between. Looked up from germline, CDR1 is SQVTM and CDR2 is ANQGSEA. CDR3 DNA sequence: TGCAGCGCAGGGACAAAAGAAAAACTGTTTTTT. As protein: CSAGTKEKLFF.

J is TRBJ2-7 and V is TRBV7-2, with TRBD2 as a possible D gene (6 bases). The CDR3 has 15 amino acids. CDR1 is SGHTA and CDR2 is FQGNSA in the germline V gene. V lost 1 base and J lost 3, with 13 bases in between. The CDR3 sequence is CASSLGRGPYYEQYF. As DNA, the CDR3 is TGTGCCAGCAGCTTAGGGAGGGGCCCCTACTACGAGCAGTACTTC.

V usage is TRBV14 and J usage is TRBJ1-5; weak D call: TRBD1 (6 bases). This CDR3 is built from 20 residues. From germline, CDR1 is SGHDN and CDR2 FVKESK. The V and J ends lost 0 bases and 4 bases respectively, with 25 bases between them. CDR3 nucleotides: TGTGCCAGCAGCCAAGATTATCTGGGGGCAGGCTCACGACGTAATCAGCCCCAGCATTTT. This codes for CASSQDYLGAGSRRNQPQHF.

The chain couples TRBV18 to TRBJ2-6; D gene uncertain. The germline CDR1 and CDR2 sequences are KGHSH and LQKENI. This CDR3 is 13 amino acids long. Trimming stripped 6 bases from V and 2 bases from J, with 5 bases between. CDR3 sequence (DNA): TGTGCCAGCTCTCCGGCTGGGGCCAACGTCCTGACTTTC. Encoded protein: CASSPAGANVLTF.

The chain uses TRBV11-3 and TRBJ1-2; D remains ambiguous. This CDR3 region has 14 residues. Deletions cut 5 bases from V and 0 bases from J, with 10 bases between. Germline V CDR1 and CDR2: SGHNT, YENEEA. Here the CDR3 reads CASSPTSANYGYTF. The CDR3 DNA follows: TGTGCCAGCAGCCCCACCTCGGCTAACTATGGCTACACCTTC.

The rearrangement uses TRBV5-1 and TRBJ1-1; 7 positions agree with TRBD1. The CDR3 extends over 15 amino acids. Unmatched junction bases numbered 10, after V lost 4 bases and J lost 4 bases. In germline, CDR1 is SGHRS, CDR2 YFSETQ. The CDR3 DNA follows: TGCGCCAGCAGCCCCCGACAGGGAGTGGGCACTGAAGCTTTCTTT. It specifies CASSPRQGVGTEAFF.

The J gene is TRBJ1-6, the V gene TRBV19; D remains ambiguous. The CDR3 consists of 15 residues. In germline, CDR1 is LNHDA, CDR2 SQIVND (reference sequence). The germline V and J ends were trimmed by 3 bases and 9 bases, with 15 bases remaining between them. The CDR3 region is CASSIGGLGGSPLHF. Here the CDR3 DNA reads TGTGCCAGTAGTATTGGAGGACTGGGAGGTTCACCCCTCCACTTT.

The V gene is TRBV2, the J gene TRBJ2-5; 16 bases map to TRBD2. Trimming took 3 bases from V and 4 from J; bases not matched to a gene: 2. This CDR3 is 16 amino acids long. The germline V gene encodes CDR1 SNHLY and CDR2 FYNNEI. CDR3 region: CASSEGTSGRAETQYF. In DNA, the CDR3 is TGTGCCAGCAGTGAGGGGACTAGCGGGAGGGCAGAGACCCAGTACTTC.

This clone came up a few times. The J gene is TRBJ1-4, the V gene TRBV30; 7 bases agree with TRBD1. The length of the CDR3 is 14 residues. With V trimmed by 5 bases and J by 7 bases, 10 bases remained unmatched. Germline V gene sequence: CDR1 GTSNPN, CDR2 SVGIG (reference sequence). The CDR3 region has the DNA TGTGCCTGGCAAAAAGGGACAGCGAGTGAAAAACTGTTTTTT. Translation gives CAWQKGTASEKLFF.

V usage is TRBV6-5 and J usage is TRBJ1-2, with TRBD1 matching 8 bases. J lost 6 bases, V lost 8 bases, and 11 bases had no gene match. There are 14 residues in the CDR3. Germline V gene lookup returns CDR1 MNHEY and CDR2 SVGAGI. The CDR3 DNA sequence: TGTGCCAGCCTCCCCCGACAGGGGAGACATGGCTACACCTTC. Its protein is CASLPRQGRHGYTF.

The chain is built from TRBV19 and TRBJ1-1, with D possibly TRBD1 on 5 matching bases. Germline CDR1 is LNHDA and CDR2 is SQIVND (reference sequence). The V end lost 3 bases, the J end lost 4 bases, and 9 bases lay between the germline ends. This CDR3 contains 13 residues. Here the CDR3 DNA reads TGTGCCAGTAGTATCCTGGGGGGCACTGAAGCTTTCTTT. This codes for CASSILGGTEAFF.

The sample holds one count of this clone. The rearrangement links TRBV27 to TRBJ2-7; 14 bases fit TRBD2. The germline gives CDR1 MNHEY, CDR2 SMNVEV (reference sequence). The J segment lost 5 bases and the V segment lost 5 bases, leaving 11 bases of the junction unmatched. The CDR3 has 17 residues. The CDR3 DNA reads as TGTGCCAGCAGTAAGCAAGGACTAGCGGGAGGCCCAGACGAGCAGTACTTC. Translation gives CASSKQGLAGGPDEQYF.

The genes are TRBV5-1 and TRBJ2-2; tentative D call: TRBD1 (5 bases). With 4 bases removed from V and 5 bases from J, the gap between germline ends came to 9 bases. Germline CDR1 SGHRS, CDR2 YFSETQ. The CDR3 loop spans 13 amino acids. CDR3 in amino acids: CASSIQETGELFF. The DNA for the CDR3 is TGCGCCAGCAGCATACAGGAAACCGGGGAGCTGTTTTTT.

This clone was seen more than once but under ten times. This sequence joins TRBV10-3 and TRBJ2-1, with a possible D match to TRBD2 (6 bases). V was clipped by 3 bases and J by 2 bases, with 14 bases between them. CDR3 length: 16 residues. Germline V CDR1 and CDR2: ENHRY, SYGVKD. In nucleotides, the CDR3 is TGTGCCATCAGTGATGGGCGACTAGGAACCTACAATGAGCAGTTCTTC. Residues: CAISDGRLGTYNEQFF.

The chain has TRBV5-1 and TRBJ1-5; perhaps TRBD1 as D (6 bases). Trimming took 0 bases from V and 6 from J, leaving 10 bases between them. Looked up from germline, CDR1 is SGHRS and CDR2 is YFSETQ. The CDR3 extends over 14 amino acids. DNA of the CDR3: TGCGCCAGCAGCTTGGAGGCAGGGGTTCAGCCCCAGCATTTT. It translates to CASSLEAGVQPQHF.

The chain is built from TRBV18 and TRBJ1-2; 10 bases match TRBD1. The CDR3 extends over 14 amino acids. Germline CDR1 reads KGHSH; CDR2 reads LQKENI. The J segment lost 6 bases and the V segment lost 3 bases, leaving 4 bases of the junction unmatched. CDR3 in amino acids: CASSPGTGDNGYTF. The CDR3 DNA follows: TGTGCCAGCTCACCCGGGACAGGGGATAATGGCTACACCTTC.

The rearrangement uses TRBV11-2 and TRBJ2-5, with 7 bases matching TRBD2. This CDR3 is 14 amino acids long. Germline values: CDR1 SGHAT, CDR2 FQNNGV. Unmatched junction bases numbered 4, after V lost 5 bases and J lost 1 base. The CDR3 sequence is CASSDGRTQETQYF. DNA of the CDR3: TGTGCCAGCAGCGACGGGAGGACCCAAGAGACCCAGTACTTC.

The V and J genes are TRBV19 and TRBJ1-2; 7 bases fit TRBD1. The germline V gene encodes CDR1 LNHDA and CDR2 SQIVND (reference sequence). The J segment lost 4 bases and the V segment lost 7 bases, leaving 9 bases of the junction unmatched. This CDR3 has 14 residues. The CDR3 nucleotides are TGTGCCAGTAAGAACCGGGACAGCTCCTATGGCTACACCTTC. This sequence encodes CASKNRDSSYGYTF.

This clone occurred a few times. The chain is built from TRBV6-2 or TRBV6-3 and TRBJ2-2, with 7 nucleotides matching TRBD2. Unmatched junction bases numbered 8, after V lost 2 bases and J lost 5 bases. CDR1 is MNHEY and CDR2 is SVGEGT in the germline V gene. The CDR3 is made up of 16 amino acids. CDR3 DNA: TGTGCCAGCAGTTACGGCGGACTAGGAGGGACCGGGGAGCTGTTTTTT. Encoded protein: CASSYGGLGGTGELFF.

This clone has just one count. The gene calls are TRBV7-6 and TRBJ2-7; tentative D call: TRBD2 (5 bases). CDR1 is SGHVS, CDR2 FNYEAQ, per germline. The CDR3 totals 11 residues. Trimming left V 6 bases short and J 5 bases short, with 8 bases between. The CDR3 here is CASRAGDEQYF. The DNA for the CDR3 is TGTGCCAGCAGGGCCGGGGACGAGCAGTACTTC.

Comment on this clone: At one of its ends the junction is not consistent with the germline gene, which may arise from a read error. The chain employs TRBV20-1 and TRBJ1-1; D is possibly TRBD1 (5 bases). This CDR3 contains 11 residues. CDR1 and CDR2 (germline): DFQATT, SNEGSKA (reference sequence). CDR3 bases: TGCAGTGCTAGCCAGGCTGGGGGGGTTGGGTTT. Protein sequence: CSASQAGGVGF.

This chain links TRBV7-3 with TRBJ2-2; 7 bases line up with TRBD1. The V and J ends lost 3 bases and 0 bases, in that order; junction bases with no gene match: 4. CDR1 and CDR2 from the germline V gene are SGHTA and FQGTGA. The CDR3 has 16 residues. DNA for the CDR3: TGTGCCAGCAGCTTTTCCGGGACAGCGAACACCGGGGAGCTGTTTTTT. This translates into CASSFSGTANTGELFF. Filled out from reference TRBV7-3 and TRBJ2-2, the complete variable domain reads GAGVSQTPSNKVTEKGKYVELRCDPISGHTALYWYRQSLGQGPEFLIYFQGTGAADDSGLPNDRFFAVRPEGSVSTLKIQRTERGDSAVYLCASSFSGTANTGELFFGEGSRLTVL.

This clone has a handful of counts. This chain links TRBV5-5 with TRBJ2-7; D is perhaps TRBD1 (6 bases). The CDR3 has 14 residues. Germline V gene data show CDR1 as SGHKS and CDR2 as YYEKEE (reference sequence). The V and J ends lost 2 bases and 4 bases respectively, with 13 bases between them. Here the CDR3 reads CASSFRQGSYEQYF. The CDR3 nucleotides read TGTGCCAGCAGCTTTAGGCAGGGGTCTTACGAGCAGTACTTC.